This paragraph covers one T cell receptor (beta chain) sequence. Its antigen is unidentified. The study ran its PCR with 60 Vbeta and 13 Jbeta primers. Data came from immunoSEQ multiplex PCR; TCRdb stores just in-frame clones and leaves some out. The sample yields about 93,000 clones, over 75% seen once. The CDR3 runs to 12 residues. Trimming cost V 4 bases and J 6 bases, with 10 bases left between them. Germline lookup yields CDR1 MGHDK and CDR2 SYGVNS. This sample is part of a study of cytomegalovirus exposure and HLA in healthy donors. Findings and limits, study-wide: Some TCR beta chains (about 170 of them) were listed as cytomegalovirus-associated. A cluster of highly shared sequence variants was likely a sequencing artifact. In a later analysis, TCR beta V- and J-gene trimming was associated with a missense DCLRE1C variant.

The rearrangement links TRBV25-1 to TRBJ2-7; D call uncertain. Sequencing was performed on PBMCs. The TCR was taken from a man aged 25-45 years in good health and CMV-seronegative. The CDR3 reads CASSVLGGEQYF. The CDR3 DNA sequence: TGTGCCAGCAGTGTTTTAGGCGGCGAGCAGTACTTC.